This TCR beta chain stems from a study of blood T cell repertoires in COVID-19. The overall study: Researchers got acute and convalescent COVID-19 samples from the United States, Italy and Spain. PBMCs, B-cell-depleted T cells, or T cells were the source of the cDNA or gDNA that made up the material.

The assay was immunoSEQ multiplex PCR, and TCRdb's table has in-frame clones only and misses some. The data hold 300,000 to 450,000 clones, with about 80% observed a single time. Germline V CDR1 and CDR2: MNHEY, SMNVEV (reference sequence). This CDR3 comprises 15 residues. The V gene lost 6 bases and the J gene lost 4 bases, with 19 bases spanning the gap. The sequenced sample consisted of peripheral blood. The TCR sequence derives from a human donor with acute or convalescent COVID-19. The donor label of this sample is uncertain. The chain carries TRBV27 and TRBJ2-7, with D possibly matching TRBD2 (6 bases). CDR3 amino acids: CASSSPGPAGYEQYF. CDR3 coding DNA: TGTGCCAGCAGCTCACCTGGGCCTGCGGGGTACGAGCAGTACTTC.